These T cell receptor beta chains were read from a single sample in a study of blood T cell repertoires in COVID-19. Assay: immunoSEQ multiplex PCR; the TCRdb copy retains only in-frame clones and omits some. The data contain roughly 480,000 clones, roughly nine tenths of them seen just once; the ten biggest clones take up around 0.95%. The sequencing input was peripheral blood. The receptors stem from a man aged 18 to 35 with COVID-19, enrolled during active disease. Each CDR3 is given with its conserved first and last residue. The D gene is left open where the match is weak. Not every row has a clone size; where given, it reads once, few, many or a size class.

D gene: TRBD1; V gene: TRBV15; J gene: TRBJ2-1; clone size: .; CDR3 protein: CATSRDRLRGLSEQFF; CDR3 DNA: TGTGCCACCAGCAGAGATCGACTCAGGGGGTTGAGTGAGCAGTTCTTC
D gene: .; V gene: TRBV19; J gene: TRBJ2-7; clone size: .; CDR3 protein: CASSVRLVGGYEQYF; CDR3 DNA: TGTGCCAGTAGTGTCCGACTAGTAGGCGGCTACGAGCAGTACTTC
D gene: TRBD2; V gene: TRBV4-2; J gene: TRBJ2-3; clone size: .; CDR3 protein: CASSQDPVAGGTDTQYF; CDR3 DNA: TGTGCCAGCAGCCAAGACCCCGTAGCGGGAGGGACAGATACGCAGTATTTT
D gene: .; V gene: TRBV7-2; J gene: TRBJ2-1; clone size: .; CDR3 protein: CASSLDDRRNEQFF; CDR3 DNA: TGTGCCAGCAGCCTAGATGACAGGAGGAATGAGCAGTTCTTC
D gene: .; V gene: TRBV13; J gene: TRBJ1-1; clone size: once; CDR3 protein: CASSQGGPGAEAFF; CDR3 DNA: TGTGCTAGCAGCCAAGGGGGTCCTGGCGCTGAAGCTTTCTTT
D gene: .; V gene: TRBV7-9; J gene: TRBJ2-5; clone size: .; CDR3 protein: CASSLARGGEQETQYF; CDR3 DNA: TGTGCCAGCAGCTTAGCGAGGGGAGGTGAACAAGAGACCCAGTACTTC
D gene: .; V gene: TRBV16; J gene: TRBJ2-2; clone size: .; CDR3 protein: CASSASPGELFF; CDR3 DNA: TGTGCCAGCAGTGCGAGCCCCGGGGAGCTGTTTTTT
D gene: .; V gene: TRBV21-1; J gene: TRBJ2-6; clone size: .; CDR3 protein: CASSKAQGSGANVLTF; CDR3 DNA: TGTGCCAGCAGCAAGGCCCAGGGTTCTGGGGCCAACGTCCTGACTTTC
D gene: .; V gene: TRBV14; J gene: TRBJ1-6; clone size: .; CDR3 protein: CASSQGTGSIFPLHF; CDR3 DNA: TGTGCCAGCAGCCAAGGAACAGGGTCGATTTTCCCCCTCCACTTT
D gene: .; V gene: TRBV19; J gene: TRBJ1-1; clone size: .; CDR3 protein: CASTSGFSTEAFF; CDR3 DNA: TGTGCCAGTACTTCAGGGTTTAGCACTGAAGCTTTCTTT
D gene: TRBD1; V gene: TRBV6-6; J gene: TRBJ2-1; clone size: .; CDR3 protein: CASRTGGSVYYNEQFF; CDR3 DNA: TGTGCCAGCAGGACAGGGGGTAGTGTCTACTACAATGAGCAGTTCTTC
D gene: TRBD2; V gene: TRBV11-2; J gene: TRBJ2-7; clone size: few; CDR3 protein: CASSGTSGGPAYEQYF; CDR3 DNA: TGTGCCAGCAGTGGGACTAGCGGGGGTCCCGCCTACGAGCAGTACTTC
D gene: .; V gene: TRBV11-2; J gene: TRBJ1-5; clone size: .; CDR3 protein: CASSLDGTYSNQPQHF; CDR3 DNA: TGTGCCAGCAGCTTAGACGGGACATATAGCAATCAGCCCCAGCATTTT
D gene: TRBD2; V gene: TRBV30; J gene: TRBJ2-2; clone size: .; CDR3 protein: CAWRRGAGGPGELFF; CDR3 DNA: TGTGCCTGGAGAAGAGGAGCGGGAGGGCCCGGGGAGCTGTTTTTT
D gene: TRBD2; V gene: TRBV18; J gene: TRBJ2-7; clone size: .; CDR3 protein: CASSPPRAGEAYEQYF; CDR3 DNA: TGTGCCAGCTCACCACCGAGGGCGGGGGAGGCGTACGAGCAGTACTTC
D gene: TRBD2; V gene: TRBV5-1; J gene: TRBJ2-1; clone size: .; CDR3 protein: CASSELAGGIRNEQFF; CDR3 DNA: TGCGCCAGCAGCGAGCTAGCGGGAGGAATTAGGAATGAGCAGTTCTTC
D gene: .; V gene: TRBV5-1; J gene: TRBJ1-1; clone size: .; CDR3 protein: CASSLFGGQANTEAFF; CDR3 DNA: TGCGCCAGCAGCTTGTTCGGCGGGCAGGCAAACACTGAAGCTTTCTTT
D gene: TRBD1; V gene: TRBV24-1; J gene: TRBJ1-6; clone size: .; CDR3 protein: CATSDRTGEDSPLHF; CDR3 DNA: TGTGCCACCAGTGACAGGACAGGGGAAGATTCACCCCTCCACTTT
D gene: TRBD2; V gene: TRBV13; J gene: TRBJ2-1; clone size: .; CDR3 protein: CASSLGLSGRPAFF; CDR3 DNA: TGTGCCAGCAGCTTAGGCCTTAGCGGGAGGCCCGCTTTCTTC
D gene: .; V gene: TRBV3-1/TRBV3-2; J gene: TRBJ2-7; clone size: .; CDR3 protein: CASSPDSGSSYEQYF; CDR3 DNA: TGTGCCAGCAGCCCTGATAGCGGTAGCTCCTACGAGCAGTACTTC
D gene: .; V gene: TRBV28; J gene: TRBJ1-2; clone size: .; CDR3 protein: CASRGTHGGYTF; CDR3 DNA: TGTGCCAGCAGGGGGACACATGGGGGCTACACCTTC
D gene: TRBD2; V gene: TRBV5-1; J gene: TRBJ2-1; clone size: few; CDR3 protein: CASSLLTSGSGYEQFF; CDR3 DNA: TGCGCCAGCAGCTTGTTGACTAGCGGGAGCGGGTATGAGCAGTTCTTC
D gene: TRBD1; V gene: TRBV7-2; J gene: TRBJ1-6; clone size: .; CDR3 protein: CASSLRRDSYSPLHF; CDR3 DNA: TGTGCCAGCAGCTTACGCCGGGACAGTTATTCACCCCTCCACTTT
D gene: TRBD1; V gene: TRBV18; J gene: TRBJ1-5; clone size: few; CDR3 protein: CASSEGTGHYQPQHF; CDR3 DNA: TGTGCCAGCTCAGAAGGGACAGGCCATTATCAGCCCCAGCATTTT
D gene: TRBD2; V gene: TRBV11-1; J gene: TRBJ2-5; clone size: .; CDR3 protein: CASSFLAGGSFETQYF; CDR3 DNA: TGTGCCAGCAGCTTCCTAGCGGGGGGGTCTTTCGAGACCCAGTACTTC
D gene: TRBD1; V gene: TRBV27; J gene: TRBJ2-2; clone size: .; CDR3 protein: CASSPTGGTGELFF; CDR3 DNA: TGTGCCAGCAGTCCTACAGGGGGCACCGGGGAGCTGTTTTTT
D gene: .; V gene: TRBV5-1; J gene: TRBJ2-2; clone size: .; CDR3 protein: CASSLRERSNTGELFF; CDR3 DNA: TGCGCCAGCAGCTTGCGGGAGCGGTCAAACACCGGGGAGCTGTTTTTT
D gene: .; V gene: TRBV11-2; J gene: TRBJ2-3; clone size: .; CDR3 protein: CASSLVGDTQYF; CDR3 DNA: TGTGCCAGCAGCTTAGTCGGGGATACGCAGTATTTT
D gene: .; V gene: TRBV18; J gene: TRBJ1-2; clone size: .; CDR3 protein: CASSPSENYGYTF; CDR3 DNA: TGTGCCAGCTCACCCTCAGAAAACTATGGCTACACCTTC
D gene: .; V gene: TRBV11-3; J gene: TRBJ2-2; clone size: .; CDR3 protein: CASSLLNTGELFF; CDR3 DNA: TGTGCCAGCAGCTTACTGAACACCGGGGAGCTGTTTTTT
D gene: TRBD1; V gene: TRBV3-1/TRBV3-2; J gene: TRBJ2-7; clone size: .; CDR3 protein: CASSLHRGHEQYF; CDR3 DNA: TGTGCCAGCAGCCTGCACAGGGGCCACGAGCAGTACTTC
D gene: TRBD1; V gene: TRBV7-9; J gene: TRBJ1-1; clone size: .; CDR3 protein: CASSLGGGTGIEKTEAFF; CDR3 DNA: TGTGCCAGCAGCTTAGGTGGGGGGACAGGGATTGAGAAAACTGAAGCTTTCTTT
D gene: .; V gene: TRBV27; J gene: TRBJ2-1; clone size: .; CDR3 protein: CASSLSPGTYSNEQFF; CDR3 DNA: TGTGCCAGCAGTTTATCCCCCGGTACCTACTCCAATGAGCAGTTCTTC
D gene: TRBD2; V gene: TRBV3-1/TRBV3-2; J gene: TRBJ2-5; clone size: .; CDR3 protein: CASSQGTSGRARETQYF; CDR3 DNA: TGTGCCAGCAGCCAAGGGACTAGCGGGAGGGCCCGGGAGACCCAGTACTTC
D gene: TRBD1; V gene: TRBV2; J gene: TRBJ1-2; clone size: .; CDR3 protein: CASPGQGSPGRYGYTF; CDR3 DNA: TGTGCCAGCCCGGGACAGGGAAGCCCCGGGCGGTATGGCTACACCTTC
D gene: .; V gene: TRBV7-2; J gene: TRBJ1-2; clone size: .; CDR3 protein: CASSLRVLNYGYTF; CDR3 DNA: TGTGCCAGCAGCCTCCGGGTTCTTAACTATGGCTACACCTTC
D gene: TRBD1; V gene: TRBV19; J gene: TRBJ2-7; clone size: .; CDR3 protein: CASRRGREGEQYF; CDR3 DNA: TGTGCCAGTAGAAGGGGGCGCGAAGGCGAGCAGTACTTC
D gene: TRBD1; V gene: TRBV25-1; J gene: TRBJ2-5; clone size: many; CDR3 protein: CASSGQGVETQYF; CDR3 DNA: TGTGCCAGCAGCGGACAGGGTGTGGAGACCCAGTACTTC
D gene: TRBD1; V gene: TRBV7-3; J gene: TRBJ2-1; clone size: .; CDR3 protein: CASSSTGGADNEQFF; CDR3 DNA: TGTGCCAGCAGCTCGACAGGGGGCGCGGACAATGAGCAGTTCTTC
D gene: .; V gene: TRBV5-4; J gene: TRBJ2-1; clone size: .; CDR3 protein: CATRGADNEQFF; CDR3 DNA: TGTGCCACTCGGGGGGCCGACAATGAGCAGTTCTTC
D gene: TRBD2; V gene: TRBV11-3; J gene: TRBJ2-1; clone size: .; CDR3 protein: CASSFYGALAGRNEQFF; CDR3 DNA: TGTGCCAGCAGCTTTTACGGGGCCCTAGCGGGACGGAATGAGCAGTTCTTC
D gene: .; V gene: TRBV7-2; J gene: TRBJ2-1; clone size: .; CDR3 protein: CASSTSVSCSYNEQFF; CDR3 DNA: TGTGCCAGCAGCACGAGCGTTTCGTGCTCCTACAATGAGCAGTTCTTC
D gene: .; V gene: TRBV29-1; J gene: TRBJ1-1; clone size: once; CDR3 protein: CSVTSTTTEAFF; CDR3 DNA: TGCAGCGTGACTTCGACGACCACTGAAGCTTTCTTT
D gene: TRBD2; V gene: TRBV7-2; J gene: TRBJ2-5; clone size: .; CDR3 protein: CASRPGVGGQETQYF; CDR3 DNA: TGTGCCAGCAGACCCGGTGTGGGGGGGCAAGAGACCCAGTACTTC
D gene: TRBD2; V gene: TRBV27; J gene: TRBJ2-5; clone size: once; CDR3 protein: CASTHRQDWIAGFQETQYF; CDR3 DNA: TGTGCCAGCACCCACAGACAGGACTGGATAGCGGGGTTCCAAGAGACCCAGTACTTC
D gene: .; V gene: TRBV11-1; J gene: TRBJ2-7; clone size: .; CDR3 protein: CASSLTRVPLTYEQYF; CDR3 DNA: TGTGCCAGCAGCTTAACCAGGGTTCCCCTCACCTACGAGCAGTACTTC
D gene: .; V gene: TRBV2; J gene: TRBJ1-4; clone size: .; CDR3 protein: CASTLRAVGEATNEKLFF; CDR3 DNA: TGTGCCAGCACTCTCCGGGCCGTCGGGGAAGCAACTAATGAAAAACTGTTTTTT
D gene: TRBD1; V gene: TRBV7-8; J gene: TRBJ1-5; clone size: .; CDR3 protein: CASSSWTGEISQPQHF; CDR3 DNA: TGTGCCAGCAGCTCATGGACAGGGGAAATATCTCAGCCCCAGCATTTT
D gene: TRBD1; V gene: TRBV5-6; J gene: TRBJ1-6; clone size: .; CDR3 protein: CASSLGFTGAGSPLHF; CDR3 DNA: TGTGCCAGCAGCTTGGGTTTTACAGGGGCTGGTTCACCCCTCCACTTT
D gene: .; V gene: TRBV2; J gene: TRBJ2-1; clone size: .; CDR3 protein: CASSVETGNNEQFF; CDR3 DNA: TGTGCCAGCAGTGTCGAGACAGGCAACAATGAGCAGTTCTTC
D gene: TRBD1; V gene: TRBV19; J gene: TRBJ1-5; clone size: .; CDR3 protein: CATQDREGFNQPQHF; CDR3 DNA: TGTGCCACCCAGGACAGGGAAGGGTTCAATCAGCCCCAGCATTTT
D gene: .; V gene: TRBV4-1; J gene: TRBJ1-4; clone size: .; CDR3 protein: CASSQTPLIGTGDAREKLFF; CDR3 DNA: TGCGCCAGCAGCCAGACCCCCTTAATCGGAACCGGGGATGCCAGAGAAAAACTGTTTTTT
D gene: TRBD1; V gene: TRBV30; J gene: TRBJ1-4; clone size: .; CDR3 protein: CAWSGGTGHEKLFF; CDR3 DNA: TGTGCCTGGAGTGGAGGGACAGGGCATGAAAAACTGTTTTTT
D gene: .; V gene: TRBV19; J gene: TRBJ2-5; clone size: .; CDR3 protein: CASSTSDQETQYF; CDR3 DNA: TGTGCCAGTAGTACCAGTGACCAAGAGACCCAGTACTTC
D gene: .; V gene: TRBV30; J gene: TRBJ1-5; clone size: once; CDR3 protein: CAWGGTGADSNQPQHF; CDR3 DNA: TGTGCCTGGGGGGGAACAGGAGCAGATAGCAATCAGCCCCAGCATTTT
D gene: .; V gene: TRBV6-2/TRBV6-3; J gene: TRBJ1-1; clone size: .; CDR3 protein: CASSRQGTEAFF; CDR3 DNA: TGTGCCAGCAGTCGTCAGGGAACTGAAGCTTTCTTT
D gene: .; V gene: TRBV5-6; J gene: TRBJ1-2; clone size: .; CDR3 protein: CASSLSGNYGYTF; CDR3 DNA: TGTGCCAGCAGCTTATCGGGGAACTATGGCTACACCTTC
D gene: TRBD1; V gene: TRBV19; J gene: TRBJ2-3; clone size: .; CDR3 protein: CASSSSTGAGADTQYF; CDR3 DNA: TGTGCCAGTAGTTCGTCGACAGGGGCGGGCGCAGATACGCAGTATTTT
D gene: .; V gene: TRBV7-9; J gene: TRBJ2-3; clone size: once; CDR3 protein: CASSYIPDKFTDTQYF; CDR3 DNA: TGTGCCAGCAGCTACATCCCCGACAAGTTCACAGATACGCAGTATTTT